This entry describes one T cell receptor beta chain. The protocol was immunoSEQ multiplex PCR, while the TCRdb copy is restricted to in-frame clones and leaves out a portion. The data show over 15,000 clones, about 74% seen once. The CDR3 length is 12 residues. The germline V gene encodes CDR1 LNHDA and CDR2 SQIVND (reference sequence). Trimming left V 3 bases short and J 4 bases short, with 4 bases between. This record comes from a study of somatic mutations in cytotoxic T cells in rheumatoid arthritis. The receptor was isolated from an adult with rheumatoid arthritis. Source material: CD8+ T cells sorted from blood. The V and J genes are TRBV19 and TRBJ1-5; no reliable D call. The CDR3 loop reads CASSMGNQPQHF. The CDR3 nucleotides read TGTGCCAGTAGTATGGGGAATCAGCCCCAGCATTTT.